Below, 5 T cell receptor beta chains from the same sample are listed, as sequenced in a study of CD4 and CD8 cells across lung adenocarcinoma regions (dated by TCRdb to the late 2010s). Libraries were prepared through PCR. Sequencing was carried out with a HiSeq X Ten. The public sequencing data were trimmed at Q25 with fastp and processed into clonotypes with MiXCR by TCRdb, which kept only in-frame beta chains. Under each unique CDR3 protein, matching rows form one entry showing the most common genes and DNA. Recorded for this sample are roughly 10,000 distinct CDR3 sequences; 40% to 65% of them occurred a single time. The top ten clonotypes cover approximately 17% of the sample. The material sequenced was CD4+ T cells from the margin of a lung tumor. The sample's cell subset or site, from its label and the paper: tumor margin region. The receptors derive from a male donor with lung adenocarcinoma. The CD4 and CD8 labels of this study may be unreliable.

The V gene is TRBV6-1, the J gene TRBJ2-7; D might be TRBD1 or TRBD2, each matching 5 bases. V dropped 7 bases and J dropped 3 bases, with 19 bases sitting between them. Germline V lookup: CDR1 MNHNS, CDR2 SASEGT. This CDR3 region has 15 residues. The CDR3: CASIQDLSPYYEQYF. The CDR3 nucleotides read TGTGCCAGCATACAGGACTTGTCCCCTTACTACGAGCAGTACTTC.

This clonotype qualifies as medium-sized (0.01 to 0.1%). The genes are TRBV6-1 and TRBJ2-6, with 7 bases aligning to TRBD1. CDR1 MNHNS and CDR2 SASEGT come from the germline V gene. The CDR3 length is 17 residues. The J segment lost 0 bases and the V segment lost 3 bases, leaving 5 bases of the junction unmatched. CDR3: CASSDRTGASGANVLTF. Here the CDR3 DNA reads TGTGCCAGCAGTGATCGGACAGGTGCCTCTGGGGCCAACGTCCTGACTTTC.

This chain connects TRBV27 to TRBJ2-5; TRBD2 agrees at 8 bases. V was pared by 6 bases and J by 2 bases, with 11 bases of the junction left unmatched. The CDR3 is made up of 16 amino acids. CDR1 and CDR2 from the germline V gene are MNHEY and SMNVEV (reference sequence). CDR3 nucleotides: TGTGCCAGCAGCCCGGGACTAGTAAATCGACAAGAGACCCAGTACTTC. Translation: CASSPGLVNRQETQYF.

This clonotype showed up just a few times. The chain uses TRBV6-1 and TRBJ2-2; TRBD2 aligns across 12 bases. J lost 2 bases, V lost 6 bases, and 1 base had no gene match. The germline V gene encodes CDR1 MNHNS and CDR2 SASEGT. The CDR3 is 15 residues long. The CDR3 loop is CASSGLAGNTGELFF. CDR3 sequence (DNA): TGTGCCAGCAGCGGACTAGCGGGAAACACCGGGGAGCTGTTTTTT.

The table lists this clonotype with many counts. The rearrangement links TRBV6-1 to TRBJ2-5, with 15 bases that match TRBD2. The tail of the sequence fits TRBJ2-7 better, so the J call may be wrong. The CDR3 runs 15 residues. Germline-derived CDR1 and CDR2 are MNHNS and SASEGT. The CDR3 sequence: CASPGLAGGGYEQYF. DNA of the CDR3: TGTGCCAGCCCGGGACTAGCGGGAGGTGGCTACGAGCAGTACTTC.